These 26 T cell receptor beta chains originate from one sample sequenced in a study of cytomegalovirus exposure and HLA in healthy donors. Clones were read by immunoSEQ multiplex PCR, and TCRdb kept only the in-frame ones, dropping some. The sample has hundreds of thousands of clones, 85% to 90% seen once. The sequenced material came from PBMCs. All receptors derive from a man between 18 and 29 years old in good health and CMV-seronegative.

The genes are TRBV15 and TRBJ1-1; D remains unclear. V was pared by 0 bases and J by 3 bases, with 5 bases between. The CDR3 is 13 amino acids. Germline CDR1 reads LNHNV; CDR2 reads YYDKDF (reference sequence). In DNA, the CDR3 is TGTGCCACCAGCAGAGATCGTCACACTGAAGCTTTCTTT. Translation: CATSRDRHTEAFF.

This clone has a single count. The V gene is TRBV7-8, the J gene TRBJ1-5, with TRBD1 as a possible D gene (6 bases). CDR1 and CDR2 (germline): SGHVS, FQNEAQ. V lost 1 base and J lost 4, with 20 bases in between. This CDR3 is 18 amino acids long. The CDR3 spells CASSLDWGGQGLNQPQHF. CDR3 nucleotide sequence: TGTGCCAGCAGCTTAGATTGGGGGGGGCAGGGACTTAATCAGCCCCAGCATTTT.

This chain joins TRBV10-3 and TRBJ1-2, with TRBD1 identical over 10 bases. Per the germline V gene, CDR1 is ENHRY and CDR2 is SYGVKD. The junction had 3 bases not matched to a gene; V was cut back by 7 bases and J by 7 bases. This CDR3 has 12 amino acids. The CDR3 region has the DNA TGTGCCATCACCCGGGACAGGGGTGGCTACACCTTC. Its translation is CAITRDRGGYTF.

This chain links TRBV6-1 with TRBJ2-5, with D hard to call. The CDR3 totals 13 residues. CDR1 and CDR2 (germline): MNHNS, SASEGT. V dropped 4 bases and J dropped 5 bases, with 11 bases sitting between them. The CDR3 DNA reads TGTGCCAGCAGTGGTGGCCCCGGGGAGACCCAGTACTTC. It yields the protein CASSGGPGETQYF.

This CDR3 is CASSFSPVHEQYF. The CDR3, as DNA: TGTGCCAGCAGCTTTAGCCCGGTCCACGAGCAGTACTTC. The gene calls are TRBV7-2 and TRBJ2-7; D not resolved. There are 13 residues in the CDR3. V dropped 3 bases and J dropped 5 bases, with 11 bases sitting between them. Germline loops: CDR1 SGHTA, CDR2 FQGNSA.

This sequence joins TRBV12-2 and TRBJ2-7; the D call of TRBD1 is as the table states it, not checked on the DNA. TRBV12-2 is shown as a pseudogene. CDR3 size: 11 residues. CDR3 DNA sequence: TGTGCAAGTCGCTTTCCCCCGGGACAGTTGTTT. It specifies CASRFPPGQLF.

The V and J genes are TRBV4-1 and TRBJ2-1; D might be TRBD1 (7 bases). This CDR3 contains 16 residues. V was pared by 3 bases and J by 1 base, with 13 bases between. CDR1 MGHRA and CDR2 YSYEKL come from the germline V gene. The CDR3 sequence is CASSQGAGQSYNEQFF. CDR3 in DNA: TGCGCCAGCAGCCAGGGGGCGGGACAGTCCTACAATGAGCAGTTCTTC.

This clone was detected only once. For the CDR3, the DNA is TGTGCCAGCAGTTTACCCGGGTATTCCTACGAGCAGTACTTC. It codes for CASSLPGYSYEQYF. J is TRBJ2-7 and V is TRBV28; unclear D gene. V dropped 2 bases and J dropped 1 base, with 9 bases sitting between them. This CDR3 contains 14 residues. Germline V gene lookup returns CDR1 MDHEN and CDR2 SYDVKM.

The chain joins TRBV27 to TRBJ1-6; possible D gene TRBD1, 5 bases. Trimming took 6 bases from V and 9 from J, leaving 30 bases between them. Germline V CDR1 and CDR2: MNHEY, SMNVEV (reference sequence). The CDR3 totals 19 residues. The DNA for the CDR3 is TGTGCCAGCAGCTTGATCGGGGGTTTGGGGTATTCGAACGGTTCACCCCTCCACTTT. This gives the protein CASSLIGGLGYSNGSPLHF.

The V call is TRBV5-1, the J call TRBJ2-3; TRBD2 is a possible D gene (5 bases). Germline lookup yields CDR1 SGHRS and CDR2 YFSETQ. Trimming stripped 4 bases from V and 5 bases from J, with 14 bases between. This CDR3 spans 14 amino acids. This chain's CDR3 is CASSITSNGDTQYF. The CDR3 nucleotides are TGCGCCAGCAGCATCACTAGTAACGGAGATACGCAGTATTTT.

V usage is TRBV29-1 and J usage is TRBJ1-2; 9 bases fit TRBD1. CDR1 and CDR2 (germline): SQVTM, ANQGSEA. The CDR3 loop spans 13 amino acids. The junction had 7 bases not matched to a gene; V was cut back by 7 bases and J by 4 bases. The CDR3 region is CSAETGGFYGYTF. In DNA, the CDR3 is TGCAGCGCAGAAACAGGGGGCTTCTATGGCTACACCTTC.

The chain combines TRBV5-7 with TRBJ1-2, with D unclear. TRBV5-7 is placed among ORFs of uncertain function. There are 15 residues in the CDR3. The V end was cut by 1 base, the J end by 0 bases, with 10 bases between. CDR3 DNA: TGTGCCAGCAGCTTGTGTACAGCGGCTAACTATGGCTACACCTTC. As protein: CASSLCTAANYGYTF.

The V and J genes are TRBV25-1 and TRBJ2-2; TRBD2 aligns across 12 bases. J was trimmed by 3 bases and V by 2 bases; bases with no gene match: 4. Germline values: CDR1 MGHDK, CDR2 SYGVNS. There are 17 residues in the CDR3. The CDR3 loop reads CASSEHWTSGDTGELFF. The CDR3 DNA reads TGTGCCAGCAGTGAACATTGGACTAGCGGGGACACCGGGGAGCTGTTTTTT.

This clone came up a few times. The chain has TRBV28 and TRBJ1-2; no clear D gene. Deletions cut 7 bases from V and 4 bases from J, with 13 bases between. Germline V CDR1 and CDR2: MDHEN, SYDVKM. The CDR3 runs to 13 residues. CDR3 in amino acids: CASTLRTVYGYTF. The DNA of the CDR3 is TGTGCCAGCACCCTTAGGACTGTCTATGGCTACACCTTC.

The rearrangement links TRBV25-1 to TRBJ1-1; tentative D call: TRBD1 (5 bases). The CDR3 contains 13 residues. V lost 5 bases to trimming and J lost 1 base, with 8 bases between them. Per germline, CDR1 MGHDK and CDR2 SYGVNS. In DNA, the CDR3 is TGTGCCAGCAGTTTAACAGGGAACACTGAAGCTTTCTTT. Encoded protein: CASSLTGNTEAFF.

The genes are TRBV11-2 and TRBJ2-1, with 8 bases aligning to TRBD2. J gave up 4 bases and V 5 bases, and 7 bases lay outside the gene matches. This CDR3 comprises 15 residues. Germline V CDR1 and CDR2: SGHAT, FQNNGV. CDR3 coding DNA: TGTGCCAGCAGCCCAACTAGCGGAGCATACAATGAGCAGTTCTTC. This codes for CASSPTSGAYNEQFF.

The V call is TRBV28, the J call TRBJ1-5; 11 nucleotides match TRBD1. The trim removed 11 bases at V and 5 bases at J, leaving 8 bases unmatched. CDR1 MDHEN and CDR2 SYDVKM come from the germline V gene. The CDR3 covers 14 residues. The CDR3 protein is CAVLGTGGHQPQHF. CDR3 in DNA: TGTGCCGTCCTGGGGACAGGGGGTCATCAGCCCCAGCATTTT.

The rearrangement joins TRBV27 to TRBJ2-7, with D possibly TRBD2 on 6 matching bases. This CDR3 has 14 residues. Germline CDR1 and CDR2: MNHEY and SMNVEV (reference sequence). V lost 7 bases to trimming and J lost 3 bases, with 16 bases between them. The CDR3 protein is CASTNSGQGYEQYF. CDR3 sequence (DNA): TGTGCCAGCACCAACAGCGGGCAGGGCTACGAGCAGTACTTC.

This clone was detected only once. V and J are TRBV5-1 and TRBJ2-2; D is uncertain. The ends were cut back, 4 bases at V and 5 bases at J, with 18 bases in the middle. CDR3 size: 16 residues. Per germline, CDR1 SGHRS and CDR2 YFSETQ. The CDR3 sequence: CASSPGPYRSTGELFF. The CDR3 DNA follows: TGCGCCAGCAGCCCCGGCCCGTACAGATCAACCGGGGAGCTGTTTTTT. The full variable domain, with the rest looked up from reference TRBV5-1 and TRBJ2-2, is KAGVTQTPRYLIKTRGQQVTLSCSPISGHRSVSWYQQTPGQGLQFLFEYFSETQRNKGNFPGRFSGRQFSNSRSEMNVSTLELGDSALYLCASSPGPYRSTGELFFGEGSRLTVL.

This clone has only a few counts. CDR3 nucleotides: TGCGCCAGCAGCTTGGAGACAGCCTCACCCCTCCACTTT. This encodes CASSLETASPLHF. The chain recombines TRBV5-1 with TRBJ1-6, with D possibly being TRBD1 (5 bases). Germline CDR1 SGHRS, CDR2 YFSETQ. Trimming took 0 bases from V and 10 from J, leaving 8 bases between them. The CDR3 has 13 residues.

The chain carries TRBV9 and TRBJ1-2; maybe TRBD1 (6 bases). Germline CDR1 SGDLS, CDR2 YYNGEE. The CDR3 is made up of 14 amino acids. The V gene lost 3 bases and the J gene lost 4 bases, with 13 bases spanning the gap. The chain's CDR3 is CASSAITGRYGYTF. In DNA form, the CDR3 reads TGTGCCAGCAGCGCGATAACAGGGCGCTATGGCTACACCTTC. Full variable domain (missing parts from reference TRBV9 and TRBJ1-2): DSGVTQTPKHLITATGQRVTLRCSPRSGDLSVYWYQQSLDQGLQFLIQYYNGEERAKGNILERFSAQQFPDLHSELNLSSLELGDSALYFCASSAITGRYGYTFGSGTRLTVV.

The genes are TRBV18 and TRBJ1-4; D is possibly TRBD1 (6 bases). With 6 bases removed from V and 5 bases from J, the gap between germline ends came to 10 bases. In germline, CDR1 is KGHSH, CDR2 LQKENI. This CDR3 is built from 13 residues. CDR3 coding DNA: TGTGCCAGCTCCAAGGGGGGGAATGAAAAACTGTTTTTT. Translated: CASSKGGNEKLFF.

This clone was seen a handful of times. The chain uses TRBV5-4 and TRBJ2-1; the D gene is possibly TRBD1 (5 bases). Germline V lookup: CDR1 SGHNT, CDR2 YYREEE (reference sequence). CDR3 length equals 16 residues. V lost 4 bases, J lost 3 bases, and 17 bases lay in between. The CDR3 reads CASSPGWQGRYNEQFF. Here the CDR3 DNA reads TGTGCCAGCAGCCCTGGGTGGCAGGGTCGCTACAATGAGCAGTTCTTC.

The sample holds one count of this clone. The rearrangement uses TRBV5-1 and TRBJ2-7, with TRBD2 identical over 7 bases. Germline V CDR1 and CDR2: SGHRS, YFSETQ. The CDR3 contains 14 residues. V shed 4 bases, J shed 2 bases, and the junction held 6 bases outside the gene matches. The CDR3 DNA follows: TGCGCCAGCAGCGCCCTAGCGGAGGCCTACGAGCAGTACTTC. This gives the protein CASSALAEAYEQYF.

In its sample, this clone was seen once. In DNA form, the CDR3 reads TGTGCCAGCGGCGACGGGTCCTCCTACGAGCAGTACTTC. It yields the protein CASGDGSSYEQYF. This chain joins TRBV6-1 and TRBJ2-7, with no clear D. The germline V gene encodes CDR1 MNHNS and CDR2 SASEGT. Trimming left V 8 bases short and J 0 bases short, with 11 bases between. The CDR3 has 13 amino acids.

The chain combines TRBV7-2 with TRBJ1-4; 7 bases are shared with TRBD1. Germline V gene lookup returns CDR1 SGHTA and CDR2 FQGNSA. The CDR3 extends over 14 amino acids. V dropped 5 bases and J dropped 6; count of bases not matched to a gene: 6. The CDR3 nucleotides read TGTGCCAGCAGCCCAAGGGGGCTGGATGAAAAACTGTTTTTT. It codes for CASSPRGLDEKLFF.